This passage covers 18 T cell receptor beta chains from one sample sequenced in a study of regulatory T cells in long-lasting Graves disease. Time point described: persistent/refractory GD, antithyroid drugs over 5 years with positive TRAb. Making the TCR library involved RNA that had been extracted from PBMCs. Library construction for TCR beta used iRepertoire HTBI primers and Arm-PCR of CDR3 regions. One entry per CDR3 protein, called by TCRdb with MiXCR from the multiplex PCR reads. The sample yields some 420,000 distinct CDR3 sequences, about 20% seen once. The sequences come from peripheral blood mononuclear cells (PBMCs), collected when the disease was refractory, from a patient treated with antithyroid drugs. Receptors were obtained from a female donor with Graves disease.

This clonotype was observed many times. The V and J genes are TRBV7-8 and TRBJ2-6; no clear D. The ends were cut back, 6 bases at V and 0 bases at J, with 18 bases in the middle. The CDR3 loop spans 18 amino acids. Per germline, CDR1 SGHVS and CDR2 FQNEAQ. This CDR3 reads CASRPRIKDLSGANVLTF. CDR3 coding DNA: TGTGCCAGCAGGCCACGAATTAAGGACCTCTCTGGGGCCAACGTCCTGACTTTC. The variable domain in full, with the rest retrieved from reference TRBV7-8 and TRBJ2-6, is GAGVSQSPRYKVAKRGQDVALRCDPISGHVSLFWYQQALGQGPEFLTYFQNEAQLDKSGLPSDRFFAERPEGSVSTLKIQRTQQEDSAVYLCASRPRIKDLSGANVLTFGAGSRLTVL.

This clonotype was counted a few times. The rearrangement uses TRBV7-8 and TRBJ2-2; D is uncertain. The CDR3 spans 14 residues. The V gene's germline CDR1 is SGHVS and CDR2 FQNEAQ. Trimming removed 4 bases from V and 7 bases from J, with 13 bases in between. The CDR3 here is CASSSPFWGGELFF. The CDR3 DNA reads TGTGCCAGCAGCTCCCCTTTTTGGGGCGGGGAGCTGTTTTTT.

The chain has TRBV12-3 or TRBV12-4 and TRBJ2-2; D is perhaps TRBD1 (5 bases). V shed 5 bases and J shed 5 bases, with 21 bases lying between them. The CDR3 totals 17 residues. The CDR3 DNA is TGTGCCAGCAGTGGACCCCGGTTAGACAGAAGAACCGGGGAGCTGTTTTTT. It encodes CASSGPRLDRRTGELFF.

The chain's CDR3 is CSATEETQYF. The CDR3 nucleotides read TGCAGTGCTACCGAAGAGACCCAGTACTTC. The chain employs TRBV20-1 and TRBJ2-5; no firm D call. Germline CDR1 DFQATT, CDR2 SNEGSKA (reference sequence). V lost 4 bases and J 3 bases, leaving 3 bases between the germline ends. This CDR3 is built from 10 residues.

The sample holds a few counts of this clonotype. This rearrangement joins TRBV28 to TRBJ2-3, with 9 bases identical to TRBD2. Germline V gene lookup returns CDR1 MDHEN and CDR2 SYDVKM. Trimming at V came to 6 bases and at J to 4 bases, leaving 8 bases not matched to a gene. The CDR3 totals 15 residues. CDR3 sequence: CASRVDSGGSDTQYF. DNA for the CDR3: TGTGCCAGCAGGGTAGATAGCGGGGGCTCAGATACGCAGTATTTT. Based on the CDR3 plus reference TRBV28 and TRBJ2-3, the full variable domain is DVKVTQSSRYLVKRTGEKVFLECVQDMDHENMFWYRQDPGLGLRLIYFSYDVKMKEKGDIPEGYSVSREKKERFSLILESASTNQTSMYLCASRVDSGGSDTQYFGPGTRLTVL.

This clonotype was detected many times. The chain joins TRBV10-3 to TRBJ2-7; 8 bases agree with TRBD1. CDR3 length: 14 residues. Germline loops: CDR1 ENHRY, CDR2 SYGVKD. J was trimmed by 2 bases and V by 7 bases; bases with no gene match: 7. The CDR3 sequence: CAIINRGLTYEQYF. As DNA, the CDR3 is TGTGCCATCATAAACAGGGGGTTAACCTACGAGCAGTACTTC.

This clonotype was picked up many times. The CDR3 protein is CASSLQGGQPQHF. The DNA for the CDR3 is TGTGCCAGCAGCTTACAGGGTGGACAGCCCCAGCATTTT. The chain employs TRBV7-2 and TRBJ1-5; a weak D match, TRBD1 (5 bases). V lost 2 bases and J 7 bases, leaving 9 bases between the germline ends. The CDR3 sequence is 13 residues long. Germline CDR1 and CDR2: SGHTA and FQGNSA. Filled out from reference TRBV7-2 and TRBJ1-5, the complete variable domain reads GAGVSQSPSNKVTEKGKDVELRCDPISGHTALYWYRQSLGQGLEFLIYFQGNSAPDKSGLPSDRFSAERTGGSVSTLTIQRTQQEDSAVYLCASSLQGGQPQHFGDGTRLSIL.

This clonotype was picked up many times. This rearrangement joins TRBV6-5 to TRBJ1-5, with 7 bases fitting TRBD1. The V gene's germline CDR1 is MNHEY and CDR2 SVGAGI. V was clipped by 2 bases and J by 6 bases; unmatched bases: 7. The CDR3 sequence is 15 residues long. CDR3 sequence reads: CASSYSRQGVQPQHF. As DNA, the CDR3 is TGTGCCAGCAGTTACAGTAGACAGGGAGTTCAGCCCCAGCATTTT.

The chain combines TRBV7-2 with TRBJ2-1; 8 bases line up with TRBD2. Looked up from germline, CDR1 is SGHTA and CDR2 is FQGNSA. The CDR3 runs to 15 residues. J lost 4 bases, V lost 0 bases, and 2 bases had no gene match. CDR3 loop: CASSLATSEYNEQFF. As DNA, the CDR3 is TGTGCCAGCAGCTTAGCGACTAGCGAGTACAATGAGCAGTTCTTC.

This clonotype was picked up many times. The chain uses TRBV6-5 and TRBJ2-5, with TRBD2 identical over 11 bases. CDR1 and CDR2 (germline): MNHEY, SVGAGI. With V trimmed by 4 bases and J by 2 bases, 6 bases remained unmatched. This CDR3 has 16 residues. The CDR3 is CASSFAGTSGQETQYF. For the CDR3, the DNA is TGTGCCAGCAGTTTCGCCGGGACTAGCGGACAAGAGACCCAGTACTTC.

This clonotype has more than one count but fewer than ten. The chain carries TRBV28 and TRBJ2-1; 7 bases line up with TRBD2. Trimming cost V 6 bases and J 4 bases; bases outside gene matches: 6. This CDR3 has 14 amino acids. The germline CDR1 and CDR2 sequences are MDHEN and SYDVKM. CDR3 region: CASRGGDPYNEQFF. In DNA form, the CDR3 reads TGTGCCAGCAGGGGGGGGGACCCTTACAATGAGCAGTTCTTC.

The J gene is TRBJ2-7, the V gene TRBV25-1, with 7 bases matching TRBD2. The V gene's germline CDR1 is MGHDK and CDR2 SYGVNS. The CDR3 runs to 15 residues. V was clipped by 1 base and J by 4 bases; unmatched bases: 7. CDR3 DNA: TGTGCCAGCAGTGAATGGGCGGGAGCAGCTTACGAGCAGTACTTC. It translates to CASSEWAGAAYEQYF.

This clonotype was counted many times. The chain carries TRBV20-1 and TRBJ2-5; D possibly matches TRBD1 or TRBD2 (5 bases each). Per the germline V gene, CDR1 is DFQATT and CDR2 is SNEGSKA (reference sequence). CDR3 length: 17 amino acids. Trimming left V 5 bases short and J 2 bases short, with 24 bases between. CDR3: CSASWGYGGDSQETQYF. The CDR3 bases are TGCAGTGCTTCCTGGGGGTATGGGGGTGACTCACAAGAGACCCAGTACTTC.

This clonotype was observed many times. The J gene is TRBJ2-5, the V gene TRBV6-5; 12 bases are a match to TRBD2. CDR3 size: 16 residues. V was clipped by 4 bases and J by 5 bases; unmatched bases: 8. CDR1 and CDR2 (germline): MNHEY, SVGAGI. The CDR3 DNA reads TGTGCCAGCAGTTCAGGACTAGCGGGGAGCTGGGAGACCCAGTACTTC. Amino acid sequence: CASSSGLAGSWETQYF.

This clonotype was seen a few times. This chain uses TRBV29-1 with TRBJ2-5, with 7 bases identical to TRBD2. The CDR3 consists of 13 residues. Germline lookup yields CDR1 SQVTM and CDR2 ANQGSEA. Unmatched junction bases numbered 6, after V lost 4 bases and J lost 4 bases. CDR3 nucleotide sequence: TGCAGCGTTGTAGTCGGGGGGATAGAGACCCAGTACTTC. Its protein is CSVVVGGIETQYF.

In its sample, this clonotype was seen a few times. The chain links TRBV24-1 to TRBJ2-1, with D hard to call. The V and J ends lost 6 bases and 8 bases respectively, with 10 bases between them. CDR3 length: 12 amino acids. In germline, CDR1 is KGHDR, CDR2 SFDVKD. The CDR3 sequence: CATSLQGYEQFF. CDR3 coding DNA: TGTGCCACCAGTCTGCAAGGCTATGAGCAGTTCTTC.

The rearrangement links TRBV11-2 to TRBJ1-2; D is ambiguous. Germline V gene data show CDR1 as SGHAT and CDR2 as FQNNGV. The V end lost 5 bases, the J end lost 8 bases, and 15 bases lay between the germline ends. CDR3 size: 13 residues. The CDR3 nucleotides read TGTGCCAGCAGCCCCCGAACTCTCGGGGGCTACACCTTC. Translated: CASSPRTLGGYTF.

The V and J genes are TRBV25-1 and TRBJ1-1, with unresolved D. Germline assignment: CDR1 MGHDK and CDR2 SYGVNS. Trimming pared 4 bases from V and 3 bases from J, leaving 9 bases between. The CDR3 has 13 residues. CDR3 bases: TGTGCCAGCAGTGCTGGGGAGGACACTGAAGCTTTCTTT. It yields the protein CASSAGEDTEAFF.